What follows is one TCR beta chain and its context. Its antigen is currently not known. Base qualities are not provided; no much larger clone lies one nucleotide away. The data derive from a study of blood T cell repertoires in COVID-19 (dated by TCRdb to about 2020). Study-level background: Samples from collaborators originated in the United States, Italy and Spain and spanned both the acute and convalescent phases of COVID-19. The sample metadata nearly always contained a de-identified subject ID, COVID-19 status, age in years and sex. A freely available public database, intended as a resource for researchers studying the immune response to SARS-CoV-2, is where the repertoires were released. HLA class I and class II types, where available, came from metadata supplied by the sample provider rather than from assay-based typing. Deeply sampled blood TCRbeta repertoires from subjects exposed to, actively infected with, or recovered from COVID-19 were included in the dataset. Samples were obtained from the ongoing ImmuneRACE study (first 160 participants) and from 1,254 subjects provided by 6 global collaborators. The material from the prospective study consisted of cDNA or gDNA derived from T cells, B-cell-depleted T cells, or PBMCs.

Collaborating institutions collected whole blood in K2EDTA tubes following their own protocols. For TCRbeta analysis, collaborator samples were shipped as frozen whole blood, as isolated PBMCs, or as DNA extracted from either sample type. The immunoSEQ Assay, a bias-controlled multiplex PCR, was used to amplify TCRbeta CDR3 regions from genomic DNA. In the authors' own workflow: Within the assay, amplification of reference gene primers was used to estimate how many nucleated cells each sample contained. To quantify the absolute abundance of each unique TCRbeta CDR3 rearrangement, sequence reads were collapsed and filtered. Productive Simpson clonality was computed per sample as the square root of Simpson's diversity index over productive rearrangements. TCRdb mirrors the immuneACCESS table, restricted to in-frame sequences. Some clones are absent from its copies; in checked studies, under half trace to an unresolved V gene, and the reason for the others is unknown. That table supplies the V and J calls and clone size; D and trimming were determined from the DNA. The sample table lists approximately 70,000 clones, roughly nine tenths of them with a count of one. Jointly, the top ten make up about 5.1% of the sample.

What the authors observed across the whole study: How much clinical and demographic metadata was included differed by source and by participant, and the metadata was provided uncurated.

Based on the germline V gene, the CDR1 and CDR2 sequences are LGHNA and YNFKEQ. Deletion took 0 bases off V and 9 bases off J, with a span of 8 bases between the germline ends. The CDR3 runs 12 residues from the cysteine to the phenylalanine. The read is trimmed to its CDR3 DNA, 36 bases read in frame from base 1. This TCR came from a woman under 30 with acute or convalescent COVID-19. This receptor chain uses TRBV4-2 and TRBJ1-2; TRBD1 is a weak D gene call, 5 bases matching. The sample comprised peripheral blood. The CDR3 region has the sequence CASSQDAGRYTF. The base sequence is TGTGCCAGCAGCCAAGACGCGGGGCGCTACACCTTC.